A single sample gave rise to the 10 T cell receptor beta chains below, sequenced in a study of shared clonotypes between healthy human individuals. Assay: immunoSEQ multiplex PCR; the TCRdb copy retains only in-frame clones and omits some. There are 2 million to 2.5 million clones in the sample; over 90% occur only once, and about 0.37% lies in the top ten. Material: naive CD4+ T cells from PBMCs. Described subset: CD45RA+ positively selected. Receptors originate from a man aged 18 to 35 in good health. Some clones in this sample may be carry-over from other donors' samples.

The chain recombines TRBV7-3 with TRBJ2-2, with 13 bases aligning to TRBD2. The ends lost 5 bases at V and 6 bases at J; junction bases unmatched: 9. The CDR3 covers 17 residues. Germline V gives CDR1 SGHTA, CDR2 FQGTGA. In DNA form, the CDR3 reads TGTGCCAGCAGCCCAATTAGGACTAGCGGGAGTCCCGGGGAGCTGTTTTTT. It encodes CASSPIRTSGSPGELFF.

This chain uses TRBV2 with TRBJ2-1; tentatively, D is TRBD1 or TRBD2 (5 bases each). V was clipped by 7 bases and J by 4 bases, with 14 bases between them. This CDR3 comprises 14 residues. CDR1 and CDR2 from the germline V gene are SNHLY and FYNNEI. DNA for the CDR3: TGTGCCAGCACCACGGGACCCGCATACAATGAGCAGTTCTTC. Translated: CASTTGPAYNEQFF.

This clone appeared a single time. The chain is built from TRBV27 and TRBJ2-7; TRBD1 might be the D (6 bases). In germline, CDR1 is MNHEY, CDR2 SMNVEV (reference sequence). V shed 5 bases and J shed 8 bases, with 19 bases lying between them. This CDR3 region has 14 residues. The CDR3 region is CASSPRESQGQQYF. Here the CDR3 DNA reads TGTGCCAGCAGTCCCCGGGAATCACAGGGACAGCAGTACTTC.

The chain couples TRBV2 to TRBJ1-5; no definite D call. The V end lost 1 base, the J end lost 4 bases, and 5 bases lay between the germline ends. This CDR3 region has 13 residues. Germline-derived CDR1 and CDR2 are SNHLY and FYNNEI. CDR3 coding DNA: TGTGCCAGCAGTGAAGGGGCGAATCAGCCCCAGCATTTT. It codes for CASSEGANQPQHF.

This chain uses TRBV7-2 with TRBJ1-3; D gene ambiguous. The CDR3 totals 13 residues. Looked up from germline, CDR1 is SGHTA and CDR2 is FQGNSA. With 5 bases removed from V and 1 base from J, the gap between germline ends came to 6 bases. The CDR3 protein is CASSEQSGNTIYF. The CDR3 DNA is TGTGCCAGCAGCGAACAGTCTGGAAACACCATATATTTT.

V gene TRBV5-4 combines with J gene TRBJ1-1; perhaps TRBD1 as D (6 bases). Trimming stripped 4 bases from V and 0 bases from J, with 13 bases between. This CDR3 is built from 15 residues. Germline CDR1 is SGHNT and CDR2 is YYREEE (reference sequence). The CDR3 loop is CASSPVGGMNTEAFF. The CDR3 nucleotides read TGTGCCAGCAGCCCCGTAGGGGGTATGAACACTGAAGCTTTCTTT.

The chain carries TRBV20-1 and TRBJ1-6; no definite D call. Trimming took off 7 bases at V and 16 bases at J, with 14 bases between the two ends. This CDR3 region has 10 residues. CDR1 is DFQATT and CDR2 is SNEGSKA in the germline V gene (reference sequence). The DNA of the CDR3 is TGCAGTGTCAATCCGGCGGGACTCCACTTT. It specifies CSVNPAGLHF.

J is TRBJ1-4 and V is TRBV28, with a possible D match to TRBD1 (6 bases). Trimming stripped 5 bases from V and 6 bases from J, with 13 bases between. This CDR3 comprises 14 residues. Germline V CDR1 and CDR2: MDHEN, SYDVKM. CDR3 coding DNA: TGTGCCAGCAGTATCGGGGGCGGGCATGAAAAACTGTTTTTT. Protein: CASSIGGGHEKLFF. The full variable domain, rest sourced from reference TRBV28 and TRBJ1-4, is DVKVTQSSRYLVKRTGEKVFLECVQDMDHENMFWYRQDPGLGLRLIYFSYDVKMKEKGDIPEGYSVSREKKERFSLILESASTNQTSMYLCASSIGGGHEKLFFGSGTQLSVL.

This chain joins TRBV18 and TRBJ2-7, with D perhaps TRBD2 (5 bases). This CDR3 comprises 15 residues. Looked up from germline, CDR1 is KGHSH and CDR2 is LQKENI. The V and J ends lost 4 bases and 0 bases respectively, with 13 bases between them. The CDR3 loop is CASSRGSPSSYEQYF. In DNA, the CDR3 is TGTGCCAGCTCACGAGGGAGTCCCAGCTCCTACGAGCAGTACTTC.

The rearrangement uses TRBV14 and TRBJ2-5; 8 positions agree with TRBD2. Unmatched junction bases numbered 9, after V lost 4 bases and J lost 5 bases. Per germline, CDR1 SGHDN and CDR2 FVKESK. This CDR3 is built from 15 residues. CDR3 protein: CASSPGTSWKETQYF. In DNA form, the CDR3 reads TGTGCCAGCAGCCCGGGGACTAGTTGGAAGGAGACCCAGTACTTC.